The 14 T cell receptor beta chains given below trace back to one sample, sequenced in a study of blood T cell repertoires in COVID-19. The repertoire was sequenced with immunoSEQ multiplex PCR; TCRdb's copy has only in-frame clones and lacks some. The sample lists tens of thousands of clones, nearly 90% occurring once. Sequenced sample: peripheral blood. The receptors originated from a man between 45 and 60 years old with acute or convalescent COVID-19.

The CDR3 coding sequence is TGTGCCAGTAGTATCCAGGGGGCCACAGATACGCAGTATTTT. This encodes CASSIQGATDTQYF. The chain combines TRBV19 with TRBJ2-3, with 8 bases aligning to TRBD1. The CDR3 contains 14 residues. Trimming took 3 bases from V and 2 from J; bases not matched to a gene: 1. The germline CDR1 and CDR2 sequences are LNHDA and SQIVND (reference sequence).

This rearrangement joins TRBV27 to TRBJ1-5, with 12 bases matching TRBD1. The J segment lost 1 base and the V segment lost 4 bases, leaving 8 bases of the junction unmatched. This CDR3 is built from 18 residues. Germline CDR1 MNHEY, CDR2 SMNVEV (reference sequence). CDR3 in DNA: TGTGCCAGCAGTTCAGAAGGGACAGGGGGCTTGAGCAATCAGCCCCAGCATTTT. Its translation: CASSSEGTGGLSNQPQHF.

The chain recombines TRBV5-4 with TRBJ2-1; TRBD2 aligns across 8 bases. J gave up 9 bases and V 1 base, and 9 bases lay outside the gene matches. Germline V gene sequence: CDR1 SGHNT, CDR2 YYREEE (reference sequence). The length of the CDR3 is 15 residues. The CDR3 loop reads CASSLSAGAPGEQFF. Written as DNA, the CDR3 is TGTGCCAGCAGCTTGTCAGCGGGGGCACCAGGTGAGCAGTTCTTC.

The chain has TRBV7-2 and TRBJ2-4; D possibly corresponds to TRBD1 (8 bases). CDR1 and CDR2 (germline): SGHTA, FQGNSA. This CDR3 is 17 amino acids long. The V and J ends lost 5 bases and 0 bases respectively, with 17 bases between them. Here the CDR3 DNA reads TGTGCCAGCAGCCCACAGGGGGGGCGGAAAGCCAAAAACATTCAGTACTTC. Protein product: CASSPQGGRKAKNIQYF.

The V call is TRBV11-2, the J call TRBJ2-1; D is uncertain. The CDR3 totals 14 residues. The V end was cut by 5 bases, the J end by 3 bases, with 11 bases between. Germline lookup yields CDR1 SGHAT and CDR2 FQNNGV. Here the CDR3 reads CASSPEPLYNEQFF. CDR3 nucleotide sequence: TGTGCCAGCAGCCCGGAGCCCCTCTACAATGAGCAGTTCTTC. Full variable domain (remainder filled in from reference TRBV11-2 and TRBJ2-1): EAGVAQSPRYKIIEKRQSVAFWCNPISGHATLYWYQQILGQGPKLLIQFQNNGVVDDSQLPKDRFSAERLKGVDSTLKIQPAKLEDSAVYLCASSPEPLYNEQFFGPGTRLTVL.

This clone has just a few counts. The chain couples TRBV7-9 to TRBJ1-1; TRBD1 matches at 11 bases. J was trimmed by 7 bases and V by 5 bases; bases with no gene match: 12. CDR1 and CDR2 from the germline V gene are SEHNR and FQNEAQ (reference sequence). CDR3 length: 16 amino acids. This CDR3 is CASSQGGQGADFEAFF. CDR3 DNA: TGTGCCAGCAGCCAAGGAGGACAGGGGGCTGACTTTGAAGCTTTCTTT.

This chain joins TRBV29-1 and TRBJ2-5, with 8 nucleotides matching TRBD1. Germline CDR1 and CDR2: SQVTM and ANQGSEA. This CDR3 is 17 amino acids long. Trimming cost V 3 bases and J 9 bases; bases outside gene matches: 21. This chain's CDR3 is CSVEGLQGEPIIRAQYF. The CDR3 DNA sequence: TGCAGCGTTGAGGGTTTACAGGGGGAACCGATTATAAGGGCCCAGTACTTC.

A single count supports this clone. The chain employs TRBV5-1 and TRBJ2-3; D ambiguous. Trimming removed 4 bases at V and 5 bases at J, with 14 bases between. This CDR3 comprises 14 residues. Germline V gene data show CDR1 as SGHRS and CDR2 as YFSETQ. This CDR3 is CASSELVPQDTQYF. The CDR3 DNA sequence: TGCGCCAGCAGCGAGCTCGTCCCCCAAGATACGCAGTATTTT.

This sequence joins TRBV6-6 and TRBJ1-2; TRBD1 agrees at 10 bases. The V gene's germline CDR1 is MNHNY and CDR2 SVGAGI (reference sequence). Trimming cost V 4 bases and J 7 bases; bases outside gene matches: 6. This CDR3 is 14 amino acids long. CDR3 amino acids: CASSSLDRGTGYTF. The CDR3 region has the DNA TGTGCCAGCAGTTCCCTGGACAGGGGGACTGGCTACACCTTC.

This clone is a singleton in its sample. This chain joins TRBV15 and TRBJ2-3, with 11 bases that match TRBD2. The CDR3 contains 16 residues. Germline V gene data show CDR1 as LNHNV and CDR2 as YYDKDF (reference sequence). V shed 4 bases, J shed 6 bases, and the junction held 9 bases outside the gene matches. Here the CDR3 reads CATSNPLAGGVDTQYF. CDR3 coding DNA: TGTGCCACCAGCAACCCGCTAGCGGGGGGTGTGGATACGCAGTATTTT.

This chain links TRBV5-4 with TRBJ1-1; no reliable D call. CDR3 length: 15 amino acids. V was shortened by 0 bases and J by 0 bases, with 9 bases between the two germline ends. Germline lookup yields CDR1 SGHNT and CDR2 YYREEE (reference sequence). CDR3 sequence: CASSLAGGLNTEAFF. DNA of the CDR3: TGTGCCAGCAGCTTGGCAGGAGGGTTGAACACTGAAGCTTTCTTT.

The chain is built from TRBV4-2 and TRBJ2-2; TRBD1 matches 8 bases. After removal of 1 base from V and 7 bases from J, the junction contained 5 bases not matched to a gene. The germline V gene has CDR1 LGHNA and CDR2 YNFKEQ. The CDR3 sequence is 15 residues long. The CDR3 DNA reads TGTGCCAGCAGCCAAGGACAGGGGTTGGGCGGGGAGCTGTTTTTT. Translating gives CASSQGQGLGGELFF.

The V call is TRBV6-2 or TRBV6-3, the J call TRBJ2-7; 10 positions match TRBD1. The CDR3 extends over 17 amino acids. Germline CDR1 reads MNHEY; CDR2 reads SVGEGT. V dropped 0 bases and J dropped 6; count of bases not matched to a gene: 11. The CDR3 bases are TGTGCCAGCAGTTACTCGTATCCTGGACAGGGGGGCGTCGAGCAGTACTTC. As protein: CASSYSYPGQGGVEQYF.

The chain joins TRBV11-2 to TRBJ2-3; 7 positions agree with TRBD1. CDR3 length: 15 residues. Germline CDR1 SGHAT, CDR2 FQNNGV. V lost 3 bases to trimming and J lost 2 bases; unmatched junction nucleotides: 5. This CDR3 is CASSFRDSYTDTQYF. CDR3 nucleotide sequence: TGTGCCAGCAGCTTCCGGGACAGTTACACAGATACGCAGTATTTT.